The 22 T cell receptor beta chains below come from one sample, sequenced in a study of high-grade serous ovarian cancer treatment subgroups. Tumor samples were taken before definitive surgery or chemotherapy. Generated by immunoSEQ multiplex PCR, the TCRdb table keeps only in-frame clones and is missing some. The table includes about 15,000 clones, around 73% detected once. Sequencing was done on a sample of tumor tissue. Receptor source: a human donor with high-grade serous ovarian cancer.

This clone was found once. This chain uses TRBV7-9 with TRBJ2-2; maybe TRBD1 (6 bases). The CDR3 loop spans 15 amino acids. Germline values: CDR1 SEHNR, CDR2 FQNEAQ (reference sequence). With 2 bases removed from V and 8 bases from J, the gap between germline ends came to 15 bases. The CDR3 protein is CASSLTVLGTGELFF. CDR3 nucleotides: TGTGCCAGCAGCTTAACGGTCTTGGGGACAGGGGAGCTGTTTTTT. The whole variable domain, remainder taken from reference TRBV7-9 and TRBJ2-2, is DTGVSQNPRHKITKRGQNVTFRCDPISEHNRLYWYRQTLGQGPEFLTYFQNEAQLEKSRLLSDRFSAERPKGSFSTLEIQRTEQGDSAMYLCASSLTVLGTGELFFGEGSRLTVL.

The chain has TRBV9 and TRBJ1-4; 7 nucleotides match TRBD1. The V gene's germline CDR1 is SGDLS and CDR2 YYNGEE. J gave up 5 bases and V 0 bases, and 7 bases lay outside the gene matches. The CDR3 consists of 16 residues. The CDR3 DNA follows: TGTGCCAGCAGCGTAGGATTAGGGACAGCAAATGAAAAACTGTTTTTT. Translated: CASSVGLGTANEKLFF. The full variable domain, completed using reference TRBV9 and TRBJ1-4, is DSGVTQTPKHLITATGQRVTLRCSPRSGDLSVYWYQQSLDQGLQFLIQYYNGEERAKGNILERFSAQQFPDLHSELNLSSLELGDSALYFCASSVGLGTANEKLFFGSGTQLSVL.

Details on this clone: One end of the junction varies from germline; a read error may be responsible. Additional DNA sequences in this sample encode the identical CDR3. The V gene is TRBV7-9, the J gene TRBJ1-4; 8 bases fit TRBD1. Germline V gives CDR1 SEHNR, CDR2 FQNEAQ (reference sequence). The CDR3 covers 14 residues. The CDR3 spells CASSSSGGDEKLFF. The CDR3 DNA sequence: TGTGCTAGCAGCTCGTCAGGGGGCGATGAAAAACTGTTTTTT.

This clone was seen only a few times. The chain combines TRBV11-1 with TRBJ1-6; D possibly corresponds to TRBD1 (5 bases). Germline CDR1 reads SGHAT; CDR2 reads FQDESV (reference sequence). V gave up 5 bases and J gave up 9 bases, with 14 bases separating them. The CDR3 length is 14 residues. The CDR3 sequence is CASSRRDSSSPLHF. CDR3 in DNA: TGTGCCAGCAGCCGTCGAGACAGTAGTTCACCCCTCCACTTT.

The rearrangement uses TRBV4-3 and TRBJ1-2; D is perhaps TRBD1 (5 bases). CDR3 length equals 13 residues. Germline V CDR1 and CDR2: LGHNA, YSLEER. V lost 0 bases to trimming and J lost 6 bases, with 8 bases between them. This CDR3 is CASSQDRGHGYTF. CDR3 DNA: TGCGCCAGCAGCCAAGATCGGGGACATGGCTACACCTTC.

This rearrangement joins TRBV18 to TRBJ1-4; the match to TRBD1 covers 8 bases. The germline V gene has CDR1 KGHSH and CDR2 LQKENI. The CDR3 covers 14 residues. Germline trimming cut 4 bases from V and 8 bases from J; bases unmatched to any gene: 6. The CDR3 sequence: CASSLRTGREKLFF. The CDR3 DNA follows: TGTGCCAGCTCACTACGGACAGGGCGGGAAAAACTGTTTTTT. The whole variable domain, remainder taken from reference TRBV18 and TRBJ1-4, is NAGVMQNPRHLVRRRGQEARLRCSPMKGHSHVYWYRQLPEEGLKFMVYLQKENIIDESGMPKERFSAEFPKEGPSILRIQQVVRGDSAAYFCASSLRTGREKLFFGSGTQLSVL.

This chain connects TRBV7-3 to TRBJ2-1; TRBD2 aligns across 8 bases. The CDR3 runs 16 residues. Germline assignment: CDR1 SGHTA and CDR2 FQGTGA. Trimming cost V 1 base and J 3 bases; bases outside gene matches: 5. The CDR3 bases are TGTGCCAGCAGCTTAATGGGTAGCGGGGACTACAATGAGCAGTTCTTC. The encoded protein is CASSLMGSGDYNEQFF.

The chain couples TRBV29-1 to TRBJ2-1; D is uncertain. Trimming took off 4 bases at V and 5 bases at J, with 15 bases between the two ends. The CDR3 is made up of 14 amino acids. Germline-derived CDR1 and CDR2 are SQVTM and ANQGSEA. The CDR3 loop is CSVVTGLLDNEQFF. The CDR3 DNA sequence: TGCAGCGTTGTGACGGGCCTTCTTGACAATGAGCAGTTCTTC.

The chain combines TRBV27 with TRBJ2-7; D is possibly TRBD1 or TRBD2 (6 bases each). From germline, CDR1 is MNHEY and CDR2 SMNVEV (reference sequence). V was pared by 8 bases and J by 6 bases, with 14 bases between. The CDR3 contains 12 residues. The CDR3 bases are TGTGCCAGCGAAGGGTCGGGGGCCGAGCAGTACTTC. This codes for CASEGSGAEQYF.

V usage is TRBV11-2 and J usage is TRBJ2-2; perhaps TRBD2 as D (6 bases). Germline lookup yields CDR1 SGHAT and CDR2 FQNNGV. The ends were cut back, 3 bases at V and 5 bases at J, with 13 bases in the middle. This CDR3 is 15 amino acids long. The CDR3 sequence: CASSLSGFYTGELFF. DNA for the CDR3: TGTGCCAGCAGCTTGAGCGGGTTTTATACCGGGGAGCTGTTTTTT.

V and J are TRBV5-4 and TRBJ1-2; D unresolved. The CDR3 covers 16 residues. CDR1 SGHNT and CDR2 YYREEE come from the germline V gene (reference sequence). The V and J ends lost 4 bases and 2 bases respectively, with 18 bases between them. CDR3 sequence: CASSPLRGAQNYGYTF. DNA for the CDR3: TGTGCCAGCAGCCCACTTCGAGGTGCTCAAAACTATGGCTACACCTTC. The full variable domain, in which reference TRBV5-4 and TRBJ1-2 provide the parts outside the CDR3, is ETGVTQSPTHLIKTRGQQVTLRCSSQSGHNTVSWYQQALGQGPQFIFQYYREEENGRGNFPPRFSGLQFPNYSSELNVNALELDDSALYLCASSPLRGAQNYGYTFGSGTRLTVV.

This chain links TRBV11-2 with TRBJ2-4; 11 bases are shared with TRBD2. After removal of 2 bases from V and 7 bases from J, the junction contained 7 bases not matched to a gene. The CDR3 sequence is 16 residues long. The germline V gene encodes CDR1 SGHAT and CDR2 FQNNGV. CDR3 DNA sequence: TGTGCCAGCAGCTTATATAGCGGGGGGGCCCTGAACATTCAGTACTTC. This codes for CASSLYSGGALNIQYF.

CDR3 region: CALRSTGTGGDYYGYTF. In nucleotides, the CDR3 is TGTGCCCTGAGGAGTACCGGGACAGGGGGCGATTACTATGGCTACACCTTC. This sequence joins TRBV19 and TRBJ1-2, with 12 nucleotides matching TRBD1. Germline trimming cut 11 bases from V and 3 bases from J; bases unmatched to any gene: 16. Germline CDR1 is LNHDA and CDR2 is SQIVND (reference sequence). This CDR3 has 17 residues.

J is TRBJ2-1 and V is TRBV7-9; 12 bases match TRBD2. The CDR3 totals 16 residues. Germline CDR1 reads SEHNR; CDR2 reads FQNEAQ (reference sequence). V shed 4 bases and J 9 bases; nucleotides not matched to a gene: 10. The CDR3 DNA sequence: TGTGCCAGCAGCTCTCTAGCGGGGGGGCATTCGGGTGAGCAGTTCTTC. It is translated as CASSSLAGGHSGEQFF.

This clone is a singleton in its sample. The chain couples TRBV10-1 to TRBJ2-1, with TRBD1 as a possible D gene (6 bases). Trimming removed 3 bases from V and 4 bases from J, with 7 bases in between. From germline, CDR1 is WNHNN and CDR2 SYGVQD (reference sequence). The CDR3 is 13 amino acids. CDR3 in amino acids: CASSDRGYNEQFF. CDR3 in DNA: TGCGCCAGCAGTGACAGGGGTTACAATGAGCAGTTCTTC.

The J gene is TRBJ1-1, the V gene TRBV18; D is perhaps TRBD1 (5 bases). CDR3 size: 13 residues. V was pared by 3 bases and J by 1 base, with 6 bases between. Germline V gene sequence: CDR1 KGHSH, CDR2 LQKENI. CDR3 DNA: TGTGCCAGCTCACCTCAGGGGAACACTGAAGCTTTCTTT. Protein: CASSPQGNTEAFF.

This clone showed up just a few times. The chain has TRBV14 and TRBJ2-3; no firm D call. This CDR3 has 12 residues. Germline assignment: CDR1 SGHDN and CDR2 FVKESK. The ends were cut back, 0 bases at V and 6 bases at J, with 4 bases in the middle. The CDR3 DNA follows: TGTGCCAGCAGCCAAGATTGGGATACGCAGTATTTT. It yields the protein CASSQDWDTQYF.

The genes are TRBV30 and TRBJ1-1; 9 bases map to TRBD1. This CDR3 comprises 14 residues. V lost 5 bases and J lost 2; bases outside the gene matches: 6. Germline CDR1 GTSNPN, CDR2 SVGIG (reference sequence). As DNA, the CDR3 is TGTGCCTGGGGACAGGGGATAACAAACACTGAAGCTTTCTTT. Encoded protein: CAWGQGITNTEAFF.

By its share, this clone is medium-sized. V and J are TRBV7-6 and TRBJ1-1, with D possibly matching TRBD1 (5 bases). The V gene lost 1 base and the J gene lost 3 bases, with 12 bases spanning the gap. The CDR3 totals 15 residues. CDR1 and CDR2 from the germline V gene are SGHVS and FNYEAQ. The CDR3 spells CASSLVGGDHTEAFF. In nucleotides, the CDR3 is TGTGCCAGCAGCTTAGTTGGGGGAGACCACACTGAAGCTTTCTTT.

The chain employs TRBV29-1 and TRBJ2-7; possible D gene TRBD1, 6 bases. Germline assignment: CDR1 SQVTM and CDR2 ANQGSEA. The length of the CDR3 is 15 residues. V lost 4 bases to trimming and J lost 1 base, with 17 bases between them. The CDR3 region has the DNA TGCAGCGTTGGGGGGCAGACTTTAGCTTCCTACGAGCAGTACTTC. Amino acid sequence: CSVGGQTLASYEQYF.

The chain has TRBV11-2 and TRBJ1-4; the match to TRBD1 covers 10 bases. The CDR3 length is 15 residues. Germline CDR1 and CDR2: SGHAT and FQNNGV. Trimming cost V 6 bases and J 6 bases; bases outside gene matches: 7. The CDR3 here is CASRPPTGGYEKLFF. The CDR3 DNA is TGTGCCAGCAGGCCCCCGACAGGGGGCTATGAAAAACTGTTTTTT.

The CDR3 protein is CASSIAGRGEFF. The CDR3 coding sequence is TGTGCCAGTAGTATAGCAGGCAGGGGAGAGTTCTTC. The chain has TRBV19 and TRBJ2-1; the D gene is possibly TRBD1 (6 bases). This CDR3 has 12 residues. V dropped 1 base and J dropped 14 bases, with 12 bases sitting between them. Germline lookup yields CDR1 LNHDA and CDR2 SQIVND (reference sequence).